The 13 T cell receptor beta chains below come from one sample, sequenced in a study of CD8+CD57+ T cells in acquired aplastic anemia (dated by TCRdb to 2017 to 2018). The patients picked for sequencing were ones in whom flow cytometry had shown an expansion of CD8+CD57+ cells. TCRdb names Illumina HiSeq 2000 as the instrument used. Genomic DNA served as template for TCR beta VDJ combination and CDR3 sequence profiling. Starting from the raw public reads, TCRdb applied fastp trimming at Q25, assembled clones with MiXCR and retained in-frame beta chains. When rows share a CDR3 protein, they turn into one entry using the most common DNA and genes. The sample data list about 160,000 distinct CDR3 sequences, and 71% of these were observed just once. The ten largest clones add up to roughly half of the sample. The sequenced sample was sorted CD4+, CD8+, or CD8+CD57+ T cells (not recorded which) from PBMCs. All receptors come from a human donor with aplastic anemia.

This chain joins TRBV10-1 and TRBJ2-1; 8 nucleotides align to TRBD1. V dropped 5 bases and J dropped 3; count of bases not matched to a gene: 9. The CDR3 covers 16 residues. Per germline, CDR1 WNHNN and CDR2 SYGVQD (reference sequence). The CDR3 sequence is CASSLTGTGDYNEQFF. The CDR3, as DNA: TGCGCCAGCAGTTTAACCGGGACAGGAGACTACAATGAGCAGTTCTTC.

This clonotype was seen more than once but under ten times. The V call is TRBV20-1, the J call TRBJ2-1; D not resolved. Trimming stripped 5 bases from V and 4 bases from J, with 3 bases between. Germline V CDR1 and CDR2: DFQATT, SNEGSKA (reference sequence). CDR3 length: 10 residues. The CDR3: CSAGYNEQFF. The CDR3 coding sequence is TGCAGTGCTGGTTACAATGAGCAGTTCTTC.

The genes are TRBV9 and TRBJ2-5; D is unclear. CDR3 length: 13 residues. Germline V gives CDR1 SGDLS, CDR2 YYNGEE. V lost 4 bases and J 1 base, leaving 8 bases between the germline ends. The CDR3, as DNA: TGTGCCAGCAGCTCACCCTCCCAAGAGACCCAGTACTTC. This codes for CASSSPSQETQYF.

The rearrangement uses TRBV10-2 and TRBJ1-2; TRBD1 is a possible D gene (6 bases). CDR3 length equals 15 residues. V was pared by 2 bases and J by 5 bases, with 15 bases between. Germline CDR1 and CDR2: WSHSY and SAAADI. CDR3 protein: CASSEAGVLRYGYTF. In DNA form, the CDR3 reads TGCGCCAGCAGTGAGGCAGGGGTCCTTAGGTATGGCTACACCTTC.

This clonotype appeared once. The rearrangement uses TRBV10-2 and TRBJ2-7; D might be TRBD1 (7 bases). The germline V gene has CDR1 WSHSY and CDR2 SAAADI. The V and J ends lost 10 bases and 6 bases respectively, with 16 bases between them. This CDR3 has 12 residues. CDR3: CATGPGGPEQYF. The CDR3 bases are TGCGCCACCGGACCAGGGGGGCCCGAGCAGTACTTC.

The genes are TRBV19 and TRBJ1-2; no clear D. The CDR3 runs to 11 residues. Trimming took off 7 bases at V and 7 bases at J, with 10 bases between the two ends. CDR1 LNHDA and CDR2 SQIVND come from the germline V gene (reference sequence). The CDR3 bases are TGTGCCAGTATCGGCAGACGTGGCTACACCTTC. It translates to CASIGRRGYTF.

J is TRBJ1-5 and V is TRBV6-4; TRBD1 matches at 7 bases. J gave up 2 bases and V 3 bases, and 1 base lay outside the gene matches. Per the germline V gene, CDR1 is MRHNA and CDR2 is SNTAGT. The CDR3 has 14 amino acids. The CDR3 sequence is CASSEGTGNQPQHF. The CDR3 DNA reads TGTGCCAGCAGTGAGGGGACAGGCAATCAGCCCCAGCATTTT.

The rearrangement links TRBV7-9 to TRBJ2-1; no reliable D call. The CDR3 is 12 residues long. CDR1 and CDR2 from the germline V gene are SEHNR and FQNEAQ (reference sequence). The V gene lost 5 bases and the J gene lost 9 bases, with 11 bases spanning the gap. Here the CDR3 DNA reads TGTGCCAGCAGCCCGATCGGCAGTGAGCAGTTCTTC. Its protein is CASSPIGSEQFF.

V usage is TRBV5-1 and J usage is TRBJ1-2; possibly TRBD1 for D (6 bases). Germline values: CDR1 SGHRS, CDR2 YFSETQ. The CDR3 has 15 residues. Trimming pared 0 bases from V and 2 bases from J, leaving 11 bases between. For the CDR3, the DNA is TGCGCCAGCAGCTTGGCGGGACAACAAAACTATGGCTACACCTTC. It codes for CASSLAGQQNYGYTF.

This clonotype was recorded a few times. The chain links TRBV25-1 to TRBJ1-2, with D tentatively TRBD1 (5 bases). V dropped 4 bases and J dropped 2 bases, with 5 bases sitting between them. CDR3 length: 12 amino acids. Per the germline V gene, CDR1 is MGHDK and CDR2 is SYGVNS. The CDR3 bases are TGTGCCAGCAGTGGGGGGAACTATGGCTACACCTTC. It specifies CASSGGNYGYTF.

V is TRBV6-1 and J is TRBJ2-3; 10 bases fit TRBD2. Unmatched junction bases numbered 9, after V lost 4 bases and J lost 2 bases. The CDR3 runs 17 residues. CDR1 is MNHNS, CDR2 SASEGT, per germline. The CDR3 loop is CASSAMGLARATDTQYF. The CDR3 DNA reads as TGTGCCAGCAGTGCCATGGGACTAGCGCGGGCCACAGATACGCAGTATTTT.

The chain is built from TRBV19 and TRBJ1-4; D perhaps matches TRBD1 (6 bases). The CDR3 has 15 amino acids. Looked up from germline, CDR1 is LNHDA and CDR2 is SQIVND (reference sequence). V was pared by 3 bases and J by 7 bases, with 15 bases between. The CDR3 DNA sequence: TGTGCCAGTAGTATCAATTCAGGGGTGGGTGAAAAACTGTTTTTT. This codes for CASSINSGVGEKLFF. Using reference TRBV19 and TRBJ1-4 for the parts outside the CDR3, the full variable domain is DGGITQSPKYLFRKEGQNVTLSCEQNLNHDAMYWYRQDPGQGLRLIYYSQIVNDFQKGDIAEGYSVSREKKESFPLTVTSAQKNPTAFYLCASSINSGVGEKLFFGSGTQLSVL.

V is TRBV24-1 and J is TRBJ2-1, with 7 nucleotides matching TRBD2. CDR1 KGHDR and CDR2 SFDVKD come from the germline V gene. The CDR3 sequence is 12 residues long. The V and J ends lost 8 bases and 7 bases, in that order; junction bases with no gene match: 4. This CDR3 is CATTGLGNEQFF. CDR3 nucleotide sequence: TGTGCCACCACTGGACTAGGGAATGAGCAGTTCTTC.